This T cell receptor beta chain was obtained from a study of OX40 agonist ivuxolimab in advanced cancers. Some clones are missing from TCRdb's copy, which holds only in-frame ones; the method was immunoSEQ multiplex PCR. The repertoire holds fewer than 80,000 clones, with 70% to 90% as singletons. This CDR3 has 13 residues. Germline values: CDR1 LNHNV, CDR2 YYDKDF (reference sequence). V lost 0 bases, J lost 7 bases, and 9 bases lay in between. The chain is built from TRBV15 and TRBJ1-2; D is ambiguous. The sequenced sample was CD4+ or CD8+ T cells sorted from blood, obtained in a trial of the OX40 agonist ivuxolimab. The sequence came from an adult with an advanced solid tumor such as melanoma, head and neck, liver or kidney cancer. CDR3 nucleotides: TGTGCCACCAGCAGAGATAAGATTTTTGGCTACACCTTC. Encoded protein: CATSRDKIFGYTF.